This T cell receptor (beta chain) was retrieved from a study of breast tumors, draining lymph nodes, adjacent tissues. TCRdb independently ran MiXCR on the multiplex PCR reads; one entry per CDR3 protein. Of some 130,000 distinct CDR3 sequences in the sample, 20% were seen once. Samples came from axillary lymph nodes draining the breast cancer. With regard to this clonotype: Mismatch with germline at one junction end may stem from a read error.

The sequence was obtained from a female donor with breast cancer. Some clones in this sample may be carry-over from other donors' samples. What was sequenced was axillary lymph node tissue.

The CDR3, as DNA: TGTGCCAGCAGTGAAGCCGATGGACAGGTCTATTGCTACACCTTC. Translation gives CASSEADGQVYCYTF. V and J are TRBV6-6 and TRBJ1-2; TRBD1 matches at 7 bases. The CDR3 totals 15 residues. Germline V CDR1 and CDR2: MNHNY, SVGAGI (reference sequence).